These 2 T cell receptor beta chains were all obtained from the same sample, sequenced in a study of cytomegalovirus exposure and HLA in healthy donors. Vbeta (60) and Jbeta (13) primers were used in the PCR. TCRdb keeps only in-frame clones here, not all; method: immunoSEQ multiplex PCR. This sample carries 110,000 to 150,000 clones, approximately 78% of them seen once, and the ten largest clones take about 4.1%. The sequenced material came from PBMCs. These receptors all stem from a woman between 35 and 50 years old in good health and CMV-seropositive.

The chain employs TRBV6-1 and TRBJ1-2; 9 bases align to TRBD1. Germline V gene sequence: CDR1 MNHNS, CDR2 SASEGT. This CDR3 contains 19 residues. The ends lost 2 bases at V and 5 bases at J; junction bases unmatched: 18. CDR3 sequence reads: CASSEWLPGQGFSVYGYTF. CDR3 sequence (DNA): TGTGCCAGCAGTGAATGGCTACCGGGACAGGGCTTTTCCGTGTATGGCTACACCTTC.

This rearrangement joins TRBV5-4 to TRBJ2-7; 9 bases map to TRBD1. The CDR3 covers 17 residues. Germline V gene lookup returns CDR1 SGHNT and CDR2 YYREEE (reference sequence). Trimming removed 0 bases from V and 2 bases from J; junction bases left unmatched: 9. The CDR3 nucleotides read TGTGCCAGCAGCTTGGGGCACGGGACAGGGAGTACCTACGAGCAGTACTTC. Amino acid sequence: CASSLGHGTGSTYEQYF.